This T cell receptor (beta chain) was identified during a study of patients and donors after allogeneic stem cell transplantation. CDR3 length equals 16 residues. The germline V and J ends were trimmed by 0 bases and 2 bases, with 11 bases remaining between them. Germline CDR1 LNHNV, CDR2 YYDKDF (reference sequence). This clonotype was detected a few times. MiXCR, applied by TCRdb to the RT-PCR reads, yields one record per CDR3 protein. The sample has roughly 960,000 distinct CDR3 sequences; more than 15% are singletons. This TCR was recovered from a human donor who was either an allogeneic HSCT recipient or a stem cell or donor lymphocyte infusion donor (not recorded which). It is not recorded whose cells these are; they may come from a transplant donor. Sequenced input: blood, either unsorted or a sorted T cell fraction (not recorded which). This sequence joins TRBV15 and TRBJ2-1; unclear D gene. Here the CDR3 DNA reads TGTGCCACCAGCAGAGATGCGGTAGCAGCCTACAATGAGCAGTTCTTC. This codes for CATSRDAVAAYNEQFF.